This T cell receptor (beta chain) was observed in a study of follicular helper T cells after annual influenza vaccination. The study's findings and limits: Productive TCRB sequences came from only about 9-22% of cells.

The time point here: 2015-2016 season, 7 days after influenza vaccination. Cells are cTfh (non-naive CD4+CXCR5+PD-1+), split by ICOS and CD38 into double-positive or double-negative. TCRB sequencing was done at Survey resolution level. The table came from immunoSEQ multiplex PCR; TCRdb's copy has only in-frame clones and leaves some out. The sample consists of 9,500 or so clones, approximately 78% of them appearing once. Comment on this clone: The antigen remains unidentified.

Germline assignment: CDR1 SGHTA and CDR2 FQGNSA. V was pared by 1 base and J by 3 bases, with 9 bases between. There are 14 residues in the CDR3. The chain recombines TRBV7-2 with TRBJ1-1; D unclear. The sequencing here drew on CXCR5+ CD38- circulating T follicular helper cells from blood, taken 7 days after influenza vaccination. Regarding subset: circulating Tfh, non-naive CD4+CXCR5+PD-1+ (ICOS+CD38+ or ICOS-CD38-). This clonotype was sampled from an adult who received the influenza vaccine. The CDR3 region has the DNA TGTGCCAGCAGCTTAGAGGGTGGGTACACTGAAGCTTTCTTT. Protein sequence: CASSLEGGYTEAFF.